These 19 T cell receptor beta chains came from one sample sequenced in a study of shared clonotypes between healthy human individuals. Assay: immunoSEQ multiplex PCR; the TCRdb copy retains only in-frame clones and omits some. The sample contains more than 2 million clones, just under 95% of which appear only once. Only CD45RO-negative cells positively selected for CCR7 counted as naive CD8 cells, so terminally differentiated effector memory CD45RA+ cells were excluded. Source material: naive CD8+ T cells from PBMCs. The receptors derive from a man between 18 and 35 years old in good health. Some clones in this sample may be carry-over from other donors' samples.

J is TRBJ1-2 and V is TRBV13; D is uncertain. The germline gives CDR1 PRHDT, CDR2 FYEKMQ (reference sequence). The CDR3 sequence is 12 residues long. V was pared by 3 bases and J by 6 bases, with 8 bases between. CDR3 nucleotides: TGTGCCAGCAGCTTCTTCCGGGATGGCTACACCTTC. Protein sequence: CASSFFRDGYTF.

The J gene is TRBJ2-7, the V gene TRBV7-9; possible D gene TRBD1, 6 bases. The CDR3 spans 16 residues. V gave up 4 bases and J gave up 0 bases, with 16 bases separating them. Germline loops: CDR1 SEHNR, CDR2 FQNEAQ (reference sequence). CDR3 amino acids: CASSSRGPTGSYEQYF. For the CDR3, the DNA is TGTGCCAGCAGCTCTCGCGGCCCGACAGGCTCCTACGAGCAGTACTTC.

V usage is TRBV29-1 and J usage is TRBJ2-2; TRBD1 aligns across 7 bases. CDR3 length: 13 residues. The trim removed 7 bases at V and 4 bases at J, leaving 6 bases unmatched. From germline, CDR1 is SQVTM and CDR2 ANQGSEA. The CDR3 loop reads CSGQGTVTGELFF. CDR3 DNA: TGCAGCGGACAGGGAACGGTCACCGGGGAGCTGTTTTTT.

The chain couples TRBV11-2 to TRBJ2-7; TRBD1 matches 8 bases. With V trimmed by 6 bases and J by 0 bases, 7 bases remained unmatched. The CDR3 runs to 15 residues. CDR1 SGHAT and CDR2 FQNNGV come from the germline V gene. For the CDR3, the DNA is TGTGCCAGCAGGATCCGACAGGGGTACTCCTACGAGCAGTACTTC. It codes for CASRIRQGYSYEQYF.

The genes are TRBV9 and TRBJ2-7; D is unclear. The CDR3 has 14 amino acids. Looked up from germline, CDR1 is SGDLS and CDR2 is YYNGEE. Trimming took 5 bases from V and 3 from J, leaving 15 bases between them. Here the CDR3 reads CASSPSAAFYEQYF. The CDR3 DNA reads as TGTGCCAGCAGTCCCTCGGCAGCGTTCTACGAGCAGTACTTC.

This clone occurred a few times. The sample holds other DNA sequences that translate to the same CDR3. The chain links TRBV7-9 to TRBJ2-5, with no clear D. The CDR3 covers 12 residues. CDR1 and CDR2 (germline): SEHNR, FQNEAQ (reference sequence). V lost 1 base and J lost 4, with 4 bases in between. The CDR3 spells CASSLGAETQYF. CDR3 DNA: TGTGCCAGCAGCTTAGGGGCAGAGACCCAGTACTTC.

The CDR3 loop reads CASRGTGSSYEQYF. CDR3 DNA: TGTGCCAGCAGAGGGACAGGGAGCTCCTACGAGCAGTACTTC. This chain uses TRBV27 with TRBJ2-7; 9 bases are shared with TRBD1. The CDR3 is 14 residues long. From germline, CDR1 is MNHEY and CDR2 SMNVEV (reference sequence). After removal of 6 bases from V and 0 bases from J, the junction contained 3 bases not matched to a gene.

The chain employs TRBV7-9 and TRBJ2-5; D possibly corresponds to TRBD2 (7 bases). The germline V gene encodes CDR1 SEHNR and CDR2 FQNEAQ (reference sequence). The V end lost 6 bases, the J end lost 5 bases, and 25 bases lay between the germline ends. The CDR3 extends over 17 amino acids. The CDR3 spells CASRLGRGGEIGETQYF. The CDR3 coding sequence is TGTGCCAGCAGACTTGGGCGCGGGGGCGAAATAGGGGAGACCCAGTACTTC. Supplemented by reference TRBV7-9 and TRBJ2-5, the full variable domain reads DTGVSQNPRHKITKRGQNVTFRCDPISEHNRLYWYRQTLGQGPEFLTYFQNEAQLEKSRLLSDRFSAERPKGSFSTLEIQRTEQGDSAMYLCASRLGRGGEIGETQYFGPGTRLLVL.

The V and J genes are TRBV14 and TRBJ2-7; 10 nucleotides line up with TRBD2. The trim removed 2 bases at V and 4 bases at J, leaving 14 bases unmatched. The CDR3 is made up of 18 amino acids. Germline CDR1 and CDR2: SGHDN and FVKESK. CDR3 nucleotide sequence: TGTGCCAGCAGCCAAAATAGAGCAGCGGGAGGGCCATTTTACGAGCAGTACTTC. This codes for CASSQNRAAGGPFYEQYF.

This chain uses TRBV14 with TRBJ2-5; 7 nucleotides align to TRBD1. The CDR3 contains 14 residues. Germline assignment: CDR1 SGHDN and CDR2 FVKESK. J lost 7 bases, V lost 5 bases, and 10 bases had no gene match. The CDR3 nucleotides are TGTGCCAGCAGCATCGACAGGGTATATGGGACCCAGTACTTC. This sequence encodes CASSIDRVYGTQYF.

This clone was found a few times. CDR3 in amino acids: CASSSQSGPTNEKLFF. The CDR3 nucleotides are TGTGCCAGCAGCTCCCAATCGGGCCCAACTAATGAAAAACTGTTTTTT. The chain combines TRBV7-9 with TRBJ1-4; no definite D call. Germline lookup yields CDR1 SEHNR and CDR2 FQNEAQ (reference sequence). The germline V and J ends were trimmed by 4 bases and 0 bases, with 12 bases remaining between them. The CDR3 has 16 residues.

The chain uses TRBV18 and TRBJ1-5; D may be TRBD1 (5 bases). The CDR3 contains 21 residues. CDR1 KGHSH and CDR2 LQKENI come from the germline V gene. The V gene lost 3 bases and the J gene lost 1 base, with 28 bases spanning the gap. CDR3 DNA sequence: TGTGCCAGCTCACCTACGCCCCCGGGTTGGCGATTAGGGGACAGCAATCAGCCCCAGCATTTT. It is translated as CASSPTPPGWRLGDSNQPQHF.

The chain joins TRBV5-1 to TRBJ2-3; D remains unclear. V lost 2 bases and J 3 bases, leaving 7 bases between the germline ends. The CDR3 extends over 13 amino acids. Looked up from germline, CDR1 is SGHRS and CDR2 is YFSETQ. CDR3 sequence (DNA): TGCGCCAGCAGCTTTGGAACGACAGATACGCAGTATTTT. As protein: CASSFGTTDTQYF.

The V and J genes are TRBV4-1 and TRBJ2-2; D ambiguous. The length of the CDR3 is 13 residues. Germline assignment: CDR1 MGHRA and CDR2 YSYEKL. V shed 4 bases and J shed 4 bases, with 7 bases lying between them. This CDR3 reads CASSLLVTGELFF. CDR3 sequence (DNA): TGCGCCAGCAGCCTCCTCGTCACCGGGGAGCTGTTTTTT.

The CDR3 loop reads CASSSPSGRRYEQYF. CDR3 bases: TGTGCCAGCAGTTCTCCTAGCGGGAGGAGGTACGAGCAGTACTTC. The chain uses TRBV28 and TRBJ2-7, with 11 bases fitting TRBD2. The CDR3 runs 15 residues. V lost 4 bases, J lost 4 bases, and 6 bases stayed unmatched. Germline V gene data show CDR1 as MDHEN and CDR2 as SYDVKM.

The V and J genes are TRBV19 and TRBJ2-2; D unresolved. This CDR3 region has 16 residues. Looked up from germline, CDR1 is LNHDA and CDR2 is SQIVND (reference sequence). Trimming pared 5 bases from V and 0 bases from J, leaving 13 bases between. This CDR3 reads CASSVLRTANTGELFF. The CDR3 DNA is TGTGCCAGTAGTGTGCTAAGGACGGCGAACACCGGGGAGCTGTTTTTT.

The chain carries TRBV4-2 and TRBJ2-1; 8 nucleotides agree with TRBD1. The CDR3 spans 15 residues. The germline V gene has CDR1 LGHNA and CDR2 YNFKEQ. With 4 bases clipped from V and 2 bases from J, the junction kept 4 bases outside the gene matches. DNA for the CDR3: TGTGCCAGCAGCCCGACAGGGGAGGCCTACAATGAGCAGTTCTTC. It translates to CASSPTGEAYNEQFF.

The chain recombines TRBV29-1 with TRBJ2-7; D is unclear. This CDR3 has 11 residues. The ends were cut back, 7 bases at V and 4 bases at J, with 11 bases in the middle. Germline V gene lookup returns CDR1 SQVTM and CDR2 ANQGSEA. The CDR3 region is CSALSKYEQYF. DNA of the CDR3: TGCAGCGCCCTTAGCAAGTACGAGCAGTACTTC.

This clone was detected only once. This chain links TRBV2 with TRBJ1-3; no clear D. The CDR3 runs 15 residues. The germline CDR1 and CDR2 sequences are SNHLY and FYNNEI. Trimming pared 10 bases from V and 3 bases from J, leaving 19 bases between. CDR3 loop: CATQGAKLSGNTIYF. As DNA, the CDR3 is TGTGCCACCCAAGGAGCAAAACTAAGTGGAAACACCATATATTTT.